At least ten counts were recorded for the clone carrying this T cell receptor (beta chain). The antigen remains unidentified. This sample is drawn from a study of spatial heterogeneity in lung cancer. The overall study: Detection consistently yielded more beta chains than alpha chains. The average appearance count of each unique TCR and UMI combination in raw reads was more than nine. General observations from the study: Tumor mutation counts were tracked by expanded intratumoral alpha and beta TCR counts.

In germline, CDR1 is SGHTA, CDR2 FQGTGA. J was trimmed by 7 bases and V by 6 bases; bases with no gene match: 14. This CDR3 contains 15 residues. The time point denotes: sample taken at primary tumor resection. The presence of a unique molecular identifier marked each TCR cDNA molecule. Each CDR3 protein gets one entry after TCRdb re-called the 5' RACE reads with MiXCR. The sample contains roughly 17,000 distinct CDR3 sequences, under 7.5% of which appear only once. The chain recombines TRBV7-3 with TRBJ1-2; 7 nucleotides agree with TRBD1. This receptor was identified in a female donor with early-stage non-small cell lung cancer. Sequenced here: lung tumor tissue, sampled at surgery. The CDR3 is CASSSGQASRSGYTF. As DNA, the CDR3 is TGTGCCAGCAGTTCCGGACAGGCTTCTAGAAGTGGCTACACCTTC.